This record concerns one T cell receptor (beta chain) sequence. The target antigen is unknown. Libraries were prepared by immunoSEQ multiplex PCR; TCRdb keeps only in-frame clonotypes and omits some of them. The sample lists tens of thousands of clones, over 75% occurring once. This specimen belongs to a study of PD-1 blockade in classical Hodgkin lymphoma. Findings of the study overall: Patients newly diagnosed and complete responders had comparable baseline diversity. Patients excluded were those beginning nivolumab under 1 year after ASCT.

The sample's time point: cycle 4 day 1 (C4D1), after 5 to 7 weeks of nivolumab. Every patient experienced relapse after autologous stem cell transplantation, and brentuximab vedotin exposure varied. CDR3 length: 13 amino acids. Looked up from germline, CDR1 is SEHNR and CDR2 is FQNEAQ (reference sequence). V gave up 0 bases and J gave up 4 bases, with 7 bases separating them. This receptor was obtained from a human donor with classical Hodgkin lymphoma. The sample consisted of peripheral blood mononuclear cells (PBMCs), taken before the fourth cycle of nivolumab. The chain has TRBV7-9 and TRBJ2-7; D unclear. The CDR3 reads CASSLALGYEQYF. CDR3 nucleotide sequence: TGTGCCAGCAGCTTAGCGCTTGGGTACGAGCAGTACTTC.